The rows below give T cell receptor beta chains drawn from one sample of a study of PD-1 blockade in classical Hodgkin lymphoma. TCRdb keeps only in-frame clones here, not all; method: immunoSEQ multiplex PCR. The data show fewer than 100,000 clones, around 93% seen once. Sequencing used peripheral blood mononuclear cells (PBMCs), obtained before the fourth cycle of nivolumab. These receptors were collected from a human donor with classical Hodgkin lymphoma. The CDR3 runs from the conserved cysteine through the conserved F or W. Fields, in order: clone size, V gene, D gene, J gene, CDR3 protein, CDR3 DNA. A D gene is named only where the DNA matches it firmly. For some rows the clone size is stated as once, few or many, or as a class when expanded; others skip it.

NA	TRBV27	NA	TRBJ1-2	CASSFRRGASNYGYTF	TGTGCCAGCAGTTTCCGTCGGGGGGCGTCTAACTATGGCTACACCTTC
NA	TRBV28	NA	TRBJ2-7	CASALLEQGEQYF	TGTGCCAGCGCACTCCTAGAGCAGGGCGAGCAGTACTTC
NA	TRBV2	NA	TRBJ2-7	CASSEWRAGLTYEQYF	TGTGCCAGCAGTGAATGGCGGGCAGGTCTTACTTACGAGCAGTACTTC
few	TRBV30	NA	TRBJ1-6	CAGTLPGRLYSPLHF	TGTGCCGGGACTCTTCCGGGACGGCTATATTCACCCCTCCACTTT
NA	TRBV2	NA	TRBJ2-3	CASKRVGGASTDTQYF	TGTGCCAGCAAGAGGGTCGGTGGGGCTAGCACAGATACGCAGTATTTT
NA	TRBV6-1	NA	TRBJ2-7	CASTQDSHYEQYF	TGTGCCAGCACTCAGGACAGCCACTACGAGCAGTACTTC
NA	TRBV28	NA	TRBJ2-5	CASSPGEGETQYF	TGTGCCAGCAGTCCAGGGGAGGGTGAGACCCAGTACTTC
NA	TRBV6-6	NA	TRBJ1-1	CASRRRGGNTEAFF	TGTGCCAGCAGGAGAAGGGGGGGGAACACTGAAGCTTTCTTT
NA	TRBV5-4	NA	TRBJ2-3	CASSLAKGLDTQYF	TGTGCCAGCAGCTTGGCCAAGGGGTTGGATACGCAGTATTTT
NA	TRBV5-1	NA	TRBJ1-4	CASSPGRNEKLFF	TGCGCCAGCAGCCCAGGGCGAAATGAAAAACTGTTTTTT
NA	TRBV15	TRBD2	TRBJ2-7	CATSRDIPTLAGSSYEQYF	TGTGCCACCAGCAGAGATATCCCGACCCTAGCGGGGAGCTCCTACGAGCAGTACTTC
NA	TRBV19	NA	TRBJ2-1	CASNFWGADEQFF	TGTGCCAGTAATTTCTGGGGGGCGGATGAGCAGTTCTTC
once	TRBV5-4	TRBD1	TRBJ2-5	CASSSGQRVETQYF	TGTGCCAGCAGCTCGGGACAGAGGGTTGAGACCCAGTACTTC
NA	TRBV6-5	TRBD1	TRBJ2-2	CACRQGETGELFF	TGTGCCTGCAGACAGGGGGAGACCGGGGAGCTGTTTTTT
NA	TRBV4-1	TRBD1	TRBJ1-2	CASSLGRQGTNYGYTF	TGCGCCAGCAGCCTGGGGAGACAGGGGACAAACTATGGCTACACCTTC
NA	TRBV28	TRBD1	TRBJ1-1	CASSLGQGRNTEAFF	TGTGCCAGCAGTTTAGGACAGGGGAGGAACACTGAAGCTTTCTTT
NA	TRBV7-8	NA	TRBJ1-3	CASSRRDINAGNTIYF	TGTGCCAGCAGCCGGCGCGACATTAACGCTGGAAACACCATATATTTT
NA	TRBV5-4	NA	TRBJ2-1	CASSAETALGSYNEQFF	TGTGCCAGCAGCGCGGAGACTGCTCTTGGCTCCTACAATGAGCAGTTCTTC
NA	TRBV6-1	NA	TRBJ2-7	CASSELLIPPYEQYF	TGTGCCAGCAGTGAACTGTTGATTCCCCCCTACGAGCAGTACTTC
NA	TRBV7-2	NA	TRBJ2-5	CASSLAGGGKETQYF	TGTGCCAGCAGCTTAGCGGGAGGAGGCAAGGAGACCCAGTACTTC
NA	TRBV12-5	NA	TRBJ2-5	CASGPRLETQYF	TGTGCTAGTGGTCCGCGATTGGAGACCCAGTACTTC
NA	TRBV19	TRBD2	TRBJ2-7	CASSPGTSISYEQYF	TGTGCCAGTAGCCCGGGGACTAGCATCTCCTACGAGCAGTACTTC
NA	TRBV29-1	TRBD1	TRBJ2-2	CSVSTDRGHGELFF	TGCAGCGTAAGCACAGACAGGGGTCACGGGGAGCTGTTTTTT
once	TRBV5-1	NA	TRBJ2-7	CASSYPGREQYF	TGCGCCAGCAGCTACCCAGGGAGAGAGCAGTACTTC
NA	TRBV5-1	TRBD1	TRBJ1-1	CASTQGARGMNTEAFF	TGCGCCAGCACGCAGGGGGCAAGGGGCATGAACACTGAAGCTTTCTTT
NA	TRBV7-9	TRBD1	TRBJ1-5	CASSRGQGQPQHF	TGTGCCAGCAGCCGTGGACAGGGTCAGCCCCAGCATTTT
NA	TRBV15	TRBD1	TRBJ1-1	CATSSLYRGLNTEAFF	TGTGCCACCAGCAGCTTATACAGGGGATTGAACACTGAAGCTTTCTTT
NA	TRBV11-2	NA	TRBJ2-1	CASSLVGVRKDNEQFF	TGTGCCAGCAGCTTAGTGGGCGTTAGAAAGGACAATGAGCAGTTCTTC
NA	TRBV21-1	NA	TRBJ2-7	CASSPPPPTDYEQYF	TGTGCCAGCAGCCCACCCCCCCCCACAGACTACGAGCAGTACTTC
NA	TRBV30	NA	TRBJ2-2	CAYRRTSNTGELFF	TGTGCCTATCGACGGACTTCCAACACCGGGGAGCTGTTTTTT
NA	TRBV9	TRBD1	TRBJ2-7	CASSFEAGGINREQYF	TGTGCCAGCAGCTTCGAGGCAGGGGGCATAAATCGCGAGCAGTACTTC
NA	TRBV27	NA	TRBJ2-2	CASSLAGTGELFF	TGTGCCAGCAGTTTGGCGGGCACCGGGGAGCTGTTTTTT
once	TRBV30	NA	TRBJ1-1	CAWSGPWNFVRSEAFF	TGTGCCTGGAGTGGGCCATGGAACTTTGTACGCTCTGAAGCTTTCTTT
NA	TRBV30	NA	TRBJ2-5	CAWSVFPRSSRETQYF	TGTGCCTGGAGTGTATTTCCCCGTTCTAGTAGGGAGACCCAGTACTTC
NA	TRBV29-1	NA	TRBJ2-5	CSKGTARGAQYF	TGCAGCAAGGGGACAGCTCGGGGGGCCCAGTACTTC
NA	TRBV19	NA	TRBJ2-7	CATNLRDYEQYF	TGTGCCACCAATCTCCGCGACTACGAGCAGTACTTC
NA	TRBV7-6	NA	TRBJ2-1	CASSFRETEIYNEQFF	TGTGCCAGCAGCTTTAGAGAGACAGAGATCTACAATGAGCAGTTCTTC
NA	TRBV27	NA	TRBJ2-3	CASSLTLGHTQYF	TGTGCCAGCAGTTTAACCCTCGGCCATACGCAGTATTTT
once	TRBV5-1	TRBD2	TRBJ2-7	CASSREGLGRDYEQYF	TGCGCCAGCAGCAGGGAGGGTCTCGGACGGGACTACGAGCAGTACTTC
once	TRBV6-5	TRBD1	TRBJ1-1	CASSPGQGAWGAAFF	TGTGCCAGCAGCCCCGGACAGGGGGCTTGGGGGGCAGCTTTCTTT
NA	TRBV5-4	NA	TRBJ2-2	CASSPWNTGELFF	TGTGCCAGCAGCCCATGGAACACCGGGGAGCTGTTTTTT
NA	TRBV10-1	NA	TRBJ2-4	CASSPSPGAKNIQYF	TGCGCCAGCAGTCCCTCCCCAGGGGCCAAAAACATTCAGTACTTC
NA	TRBV4-1	NA	TRBJ1-2	CASSQGGPGGYTF	TGCGCCAGCAGCCAAGGTGGCCCGGGAGGCTACACCTTC
NA	TRBV28	NA	TRBJ2-3	CASSLPGRPDTQYF	TGTGCCAGCAGTTTACCGGGTCGCCCAGATACGCAGTATTTT
NA	TRBV19	NA	TRBJ1-4	CASSLILGGEKLFF	TGTGCCAGTAGTCTAATCCTGGGGGGTGAAAAACTGTTTTTT
NA	TRBV27	NA	TRBJ1-1	CASSLSRGRTLMTEAFF	TGTGCCAGCAGTCTCTCGCGCGGGCGCACCTTGATGACTGAAGCTTTCTTT
NA	TRBV19	TRBD1	TRBJ2-7	CASSMPGQGAGEQYF	TGTGCCAGTAGTATGCCGGGACAGGGGGCGGGGGAGCAGTACTTC
NA	TRBV27	NA	TRBJ1-2	CATQSQEPGVSRGYTF	TGTGCCACCCAAAGCCAAGAACCAGGGGTTTCGCGTGGCTACACCTTC
NA	TRBV27	TRBD2	TRBJ2-1	CASSLWRELDEQFF	TGTGCCAGCAGTTTGTGGCGGGAGCTCGATGAGCAGTTCTTC
once	TRBV5-1	TRBD2	TRBJ2-7	CASSPGGRGYEQYF	TGCGCCAGCAGCCCGGGCGGGAGGGGCTACGAGCAGTACTTC
NA	TRBV10-3	TRBD2	TRBJ2-7	CAIKLAGLTNEQYF	TGTGCCATAAAACTAGCGGGCCTCACTAACGAGCAGTACTTC
NA	TRBV6-1	TRBD2	TRBJ2-7	CASSPLAGVFYEQYF	TGTGCCAGCAGTCCTTTAGCGGGAGTGTTCTACGAGCAGTACTTC
NA	TRBV7-8	NA	TRBJ1-2	CASSFNSQRGDGYTF	TGTGCCAGCAGCTTTAACAGCCAACGAGGGGATGGCTACACCTTC
NA	TRBV9	TRBD1	TRBJ1-1	CASSVAGQGNTEAFF	TGTGCCAGCAGCGTAGCTGGACAGGGGAACACTGAAGCTTTCTTT
NA	TRBV2	TRBD1	TRBJ1-2	CAIGGQTSVYGYTF	TGTGCCATCGGGGGACAGACTTCGGTATATGGCTACACCTTC
NA	TRBV6-1	NA	TRBJ2-2	CAAAGTNTGELFF	TGTGCCGCCGCGGGCACGAACACCGGGGAGCTGTTTTTT
NA	TRBV27	NA	TRBJ2-1	CASSRAGPREQFF	TGTGCCAGCAGTCGGGCCGGACCTAGGGAGCAGTTCTTC
NA	TRBV7-9	NA	TRBJ2-5	CASRRAYRERETQYF	TGTGCCAGCAGGAGGGCGTACCGGGAACGGGAGACCCAGTACTTC